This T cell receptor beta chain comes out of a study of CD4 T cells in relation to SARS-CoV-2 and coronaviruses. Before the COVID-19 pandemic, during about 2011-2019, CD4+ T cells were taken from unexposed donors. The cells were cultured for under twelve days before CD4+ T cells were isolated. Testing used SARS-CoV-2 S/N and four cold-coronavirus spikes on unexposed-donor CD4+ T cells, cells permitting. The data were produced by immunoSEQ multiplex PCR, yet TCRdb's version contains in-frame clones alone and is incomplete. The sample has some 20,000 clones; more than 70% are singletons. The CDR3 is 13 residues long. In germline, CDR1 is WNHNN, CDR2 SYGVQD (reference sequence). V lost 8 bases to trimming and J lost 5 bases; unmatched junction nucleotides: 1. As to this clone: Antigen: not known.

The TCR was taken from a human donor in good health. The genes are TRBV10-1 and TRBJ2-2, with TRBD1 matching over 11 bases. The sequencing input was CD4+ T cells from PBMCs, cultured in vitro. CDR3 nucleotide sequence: TGCGCCAGCCGGGACAGGGGGACCGGGGAGCTGTTTTTT. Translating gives CASRDRGTGELFF.